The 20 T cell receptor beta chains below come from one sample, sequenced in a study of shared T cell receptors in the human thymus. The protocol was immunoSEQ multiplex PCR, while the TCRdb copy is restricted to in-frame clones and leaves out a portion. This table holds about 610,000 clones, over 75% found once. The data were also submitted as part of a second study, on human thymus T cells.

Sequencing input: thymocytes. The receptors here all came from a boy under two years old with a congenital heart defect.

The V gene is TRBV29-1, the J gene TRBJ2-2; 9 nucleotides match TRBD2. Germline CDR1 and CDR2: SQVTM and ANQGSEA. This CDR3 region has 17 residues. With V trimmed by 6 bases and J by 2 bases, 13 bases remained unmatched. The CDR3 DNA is TGCAGCGTCCCAAGCCGGGGTAGCGGGAGTAACACCGGGGAGCTGTTTTTT. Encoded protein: CSVPSRGSGSNTGELFF.

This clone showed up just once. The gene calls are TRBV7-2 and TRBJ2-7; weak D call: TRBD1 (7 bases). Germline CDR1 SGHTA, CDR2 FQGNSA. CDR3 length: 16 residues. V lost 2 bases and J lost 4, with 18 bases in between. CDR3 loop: CASSLIYQGGGYEQYF. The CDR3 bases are TGTGCCAGCAGCTTAATATACCAGGGGGGAGGATACGAGCAGTACTTC.

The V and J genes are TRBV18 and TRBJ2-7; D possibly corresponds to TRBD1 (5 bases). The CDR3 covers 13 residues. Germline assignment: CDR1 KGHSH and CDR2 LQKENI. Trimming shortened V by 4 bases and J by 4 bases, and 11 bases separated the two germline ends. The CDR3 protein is CASSRPDKYEQYF. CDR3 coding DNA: TGTGCCAGCTCACGTCCGGACAAGTACGAGCAGTACTTC. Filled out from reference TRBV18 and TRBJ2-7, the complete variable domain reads NAGVMQNPRHLVRRRGQEARLRCSPMKGHSHVYWYRQLPEEGLKFMVYLQKENIIDESGMPKERFSAEFPKEGPSILRIQQVVRGDSAAYFCASSRPDKYEQYFGPGTRLTVT.

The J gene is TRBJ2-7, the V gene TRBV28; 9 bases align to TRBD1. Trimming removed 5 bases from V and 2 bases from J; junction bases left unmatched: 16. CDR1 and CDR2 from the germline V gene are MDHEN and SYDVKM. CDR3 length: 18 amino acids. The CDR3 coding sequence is TGTGCCAGCAGTCCGGCAGAATTCCGGGACAGGGTCCCCTACGAGCAGTACTTC. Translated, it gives CASSPAEFRDRVPYEQYF.

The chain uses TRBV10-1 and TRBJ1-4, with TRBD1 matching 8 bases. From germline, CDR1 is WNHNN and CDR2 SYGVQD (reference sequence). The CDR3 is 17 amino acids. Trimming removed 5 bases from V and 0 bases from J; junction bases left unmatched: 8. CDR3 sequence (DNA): TGCGCCAGCAGTCCACGGACAGGGCAAGCAACTAATGAAAAACTGTTTTTT. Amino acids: CASSPRTGQATNEKLFF.

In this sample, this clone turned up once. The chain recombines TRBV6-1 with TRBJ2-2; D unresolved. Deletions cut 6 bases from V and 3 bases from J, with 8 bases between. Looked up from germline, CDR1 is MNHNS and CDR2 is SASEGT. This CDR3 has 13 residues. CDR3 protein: CASRRVDTGELFF. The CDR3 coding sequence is TGTGCCAGCAGACGGGTGGACACCGGGGAGCTGTTTTTT.

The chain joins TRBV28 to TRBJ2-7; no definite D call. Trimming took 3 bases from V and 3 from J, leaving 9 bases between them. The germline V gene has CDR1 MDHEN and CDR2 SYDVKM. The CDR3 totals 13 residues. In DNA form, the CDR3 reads TGTGCCAGCAGTTTTGAGAGAAACTACGAGCAGTACTTC. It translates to CASSFERNYEQYF.

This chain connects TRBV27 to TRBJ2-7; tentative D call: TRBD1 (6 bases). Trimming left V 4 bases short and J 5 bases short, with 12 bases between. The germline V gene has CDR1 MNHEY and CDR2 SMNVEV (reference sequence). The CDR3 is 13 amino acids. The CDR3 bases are TGTGCCAGCAGTTGGGACACGGGCGACGAGCAGTACTTC. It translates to CASSWDTGDEQYF.

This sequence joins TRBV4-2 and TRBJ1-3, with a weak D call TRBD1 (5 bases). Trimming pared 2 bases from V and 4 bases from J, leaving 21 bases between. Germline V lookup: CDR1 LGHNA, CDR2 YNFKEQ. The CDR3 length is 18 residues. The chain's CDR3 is CASSQIRGGEELGNTIYF. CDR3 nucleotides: TGTGCCAGCAGCCAAATAAGAGGAGGGGAGGAGCTAGGAAACACCATATATTTT.

The CDR3 DNA follows: TGTGCCAGCAGTGAGGAAATAGCGGCCCACGAGCAGTACTTC. Amino acid sequence: CASSEEIAAHEQYF. The chain is built from TRBV25-1 and TRBJ2-7; possible D gene TRBD2, 6 bases. V lost 3 bases and J lost 5, with 14 bases in between. Germline assignment: CDR1 MGHDK and CDR2 SYGVNS. The CDR3 sequence is 14 residues long.

This chain's CDR3 is CASSQDDGELAGRDNEQFF. The CDR3, as DNA: TGTGCCAGCAGCCAAGATGACGGGGAGCTAGCGGGAAGAGACAATGAGCAGTTCTTC. The chain links TRBV14 to TRBJ2-1; 9 nucleotides agree with TRBD2. This CDR3 is 19 amino acids long. Germline V gene lookup returns CDR1 SGHDN and CDR2 FVKESK. Trimming removed 0 bases from V and 5 bases from J; junction bases left unmatched: 14.

The CDR3: CASSSRDRGSYEQYF. CDR3 bases: TGTGCCAGCAGTTCCCGGGACAGGGGTTCCTACGAGCAGTACTTC. The V gene is TRBV27, the J gene TRBJ2-7; 10 bases map to TRBD1. The CDR3 totals 15 residues. From germline, CDR1 is MNHEY and CDR2 SMNVEV (reference sequence). V lost 4 bases, J lost 1 base, and 4 bases stayed unmatched.

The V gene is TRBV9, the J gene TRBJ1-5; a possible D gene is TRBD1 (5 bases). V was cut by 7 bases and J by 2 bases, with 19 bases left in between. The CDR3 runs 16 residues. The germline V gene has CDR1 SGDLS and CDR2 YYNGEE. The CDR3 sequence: CASEAPSGGGNQPQHF. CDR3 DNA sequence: TGTGCCAGCGAAGCGCCGAGCGGGGGTGGCAATCAGCCCCAGCATTTT.

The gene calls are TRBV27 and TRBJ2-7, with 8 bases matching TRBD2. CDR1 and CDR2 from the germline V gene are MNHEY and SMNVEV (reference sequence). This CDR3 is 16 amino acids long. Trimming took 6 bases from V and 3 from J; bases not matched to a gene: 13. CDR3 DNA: TGTGCCAGCAGGCCTCCTCCAAGCGGGAGTTTCTACGAGCAGTACTTC. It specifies CASRPPPSGSFYEQYF.

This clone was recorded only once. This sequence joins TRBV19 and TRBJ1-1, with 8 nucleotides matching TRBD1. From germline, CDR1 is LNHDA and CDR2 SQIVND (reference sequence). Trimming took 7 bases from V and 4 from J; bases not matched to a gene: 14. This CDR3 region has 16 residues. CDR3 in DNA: TGTGCCAGTAAACCCCCAGGACAGGGTAAGAGCACTGAAGCTTTCTTT. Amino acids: CASKPPGQGKSTEAFF.

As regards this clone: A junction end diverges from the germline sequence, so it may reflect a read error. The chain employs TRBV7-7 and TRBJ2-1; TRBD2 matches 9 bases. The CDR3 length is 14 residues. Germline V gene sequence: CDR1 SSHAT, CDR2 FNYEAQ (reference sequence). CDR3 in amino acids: CASSFYPAGGEQFF. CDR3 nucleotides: TGTGCTAGCAGCTTCTACCCAGCGGGAGGTGAGCAGTTCTTC.

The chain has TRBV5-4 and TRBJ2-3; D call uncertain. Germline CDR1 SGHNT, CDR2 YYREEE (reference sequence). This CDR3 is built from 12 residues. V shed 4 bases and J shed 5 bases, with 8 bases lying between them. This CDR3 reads CASSLPGDTQYF. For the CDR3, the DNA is TGTGCCAGCAGCCTCCCCGGAGATACGCAGTATTTT.

The CDR3 here is CASSPGRGRLYPHEQYF. The CDR3 region has the DNA TGTGCCAGCTCCCCGGGGAGGGGCAGGTTGTACCCCCACGAGCAGTACTTC. The V and J genes are TRBV5-5 and TRBJ2-7, with 7 bases aligning to TRBD2. CDR3 length: 17 amino acids. With 7 bases clipped from V and 5 bases from J, the junction kept 21 bases outside the gene matches. Germline V gene lookup returns CDR1 SGHKS and CDR2 YYEKEE (reference sequence).

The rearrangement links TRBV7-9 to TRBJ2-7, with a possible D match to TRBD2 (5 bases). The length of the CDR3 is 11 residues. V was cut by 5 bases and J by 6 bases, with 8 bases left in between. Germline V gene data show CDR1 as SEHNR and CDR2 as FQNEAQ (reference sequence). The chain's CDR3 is CASSLDSEQYF. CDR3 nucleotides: TGTGCCAGCAGCCTGGACTCCGAGCAGTACTTC.

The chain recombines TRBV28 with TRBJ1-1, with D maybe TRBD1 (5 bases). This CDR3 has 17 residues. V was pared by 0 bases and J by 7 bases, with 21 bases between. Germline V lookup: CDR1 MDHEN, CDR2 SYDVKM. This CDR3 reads CASSLCGGGRSRIEAFF. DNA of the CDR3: TGTGCCAGCAGTTTATGCGGGGGGGGTCGGTCCCGGATTGAAGCTTTCTTT.